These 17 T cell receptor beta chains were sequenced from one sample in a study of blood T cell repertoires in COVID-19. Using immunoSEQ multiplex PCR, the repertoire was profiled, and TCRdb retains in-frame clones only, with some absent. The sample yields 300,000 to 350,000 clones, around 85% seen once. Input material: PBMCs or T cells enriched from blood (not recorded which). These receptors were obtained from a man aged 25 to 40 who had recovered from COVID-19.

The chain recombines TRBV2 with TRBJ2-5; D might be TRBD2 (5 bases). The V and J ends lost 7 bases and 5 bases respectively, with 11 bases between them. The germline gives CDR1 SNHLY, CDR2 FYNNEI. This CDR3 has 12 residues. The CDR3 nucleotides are TGTGCCAGCACTGACTACGCGGAGACCCAGTACTTC. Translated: CASTDYAETQYF.

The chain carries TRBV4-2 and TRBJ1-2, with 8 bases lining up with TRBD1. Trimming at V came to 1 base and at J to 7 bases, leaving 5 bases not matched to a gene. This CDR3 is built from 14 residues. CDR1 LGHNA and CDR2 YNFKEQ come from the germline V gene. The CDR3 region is CASSQAAGTGGYTF. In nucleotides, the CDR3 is TGTGCCAGCAGCCAAGCCGCCGGGACAGGTGGCTACACCTTC.

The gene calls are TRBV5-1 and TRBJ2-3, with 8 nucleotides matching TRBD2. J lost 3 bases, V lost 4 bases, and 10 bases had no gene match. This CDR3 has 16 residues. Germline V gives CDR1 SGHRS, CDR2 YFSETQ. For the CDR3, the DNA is TGCGCCAGCAGCCGTGGCGGGGGGCCACCGACAGATACGCAGTATTTT. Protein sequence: CASSRGGGPPTDTQYF.

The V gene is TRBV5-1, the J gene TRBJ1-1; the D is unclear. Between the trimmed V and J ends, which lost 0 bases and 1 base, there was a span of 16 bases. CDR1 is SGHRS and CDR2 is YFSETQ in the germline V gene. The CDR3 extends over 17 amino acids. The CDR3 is CASSLGRVAGRNTEAFF. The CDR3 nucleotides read TGCGCCAGCAGCTTGGGGCGGGTCGCGGGGAGGAACACTGAAGCTTTCTTT.

The CDR3 loop reads CSATLRNEQFF. The CDR3 DNA sequence: TGCAGTGCTACGTTGCGTAATGAGCAGTTCTTC. The chain carries TRBV20-1 and TRBJ2-1, with unresolved D. CDR1 DFQATT and CDR2 SNEGSKA come from the germline V gene (reference sequence). The CDR3 runs 11 residues. V was cut by 4 bases and J by 7 bases, with 8 bases left in between.

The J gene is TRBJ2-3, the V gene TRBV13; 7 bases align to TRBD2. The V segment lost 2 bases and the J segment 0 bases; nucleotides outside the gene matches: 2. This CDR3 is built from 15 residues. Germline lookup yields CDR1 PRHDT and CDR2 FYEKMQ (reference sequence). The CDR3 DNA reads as TGTGCCAGCAGCTTATGGCGGGGGAGCACAGATACGCAGTATTTT. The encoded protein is CASSLWRGSTDTQYF.

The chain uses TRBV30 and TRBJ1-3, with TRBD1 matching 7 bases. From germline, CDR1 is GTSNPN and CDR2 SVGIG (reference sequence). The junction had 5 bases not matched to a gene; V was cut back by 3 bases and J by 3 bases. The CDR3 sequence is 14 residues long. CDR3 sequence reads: CAWSWAGGGNTIYF. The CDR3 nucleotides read TGTGCCTGGAGCTGGGCAGGGGGTGGAAACACCATATATTTT.

CDR3 protein: CAWPGTRNTGELFF. The DNA of the CDR3 is TGTGCCTGGCCAGGGACAAGAAACACCGGGGAGCTGTTTTTT. The rearrangement joins TRBV30 to TRBJ2-2; maybe TRBD1 (6 bases). Germline lookup yields CDR1 GTSNPN and CDR2 SVGIG (reference sequence). The CDR3 is 14 residues long. V lost 5 bases, J lost 2 bases, and 12 bases lay in between.

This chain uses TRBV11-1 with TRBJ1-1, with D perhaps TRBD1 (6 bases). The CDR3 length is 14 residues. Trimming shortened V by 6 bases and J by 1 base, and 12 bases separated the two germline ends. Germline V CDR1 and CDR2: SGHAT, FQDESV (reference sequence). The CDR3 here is CASSYRDQNTEAFF. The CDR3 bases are TGTGCCAGCAGTTACAGGGATCAGAACACTGAAGCTTTCTTT.

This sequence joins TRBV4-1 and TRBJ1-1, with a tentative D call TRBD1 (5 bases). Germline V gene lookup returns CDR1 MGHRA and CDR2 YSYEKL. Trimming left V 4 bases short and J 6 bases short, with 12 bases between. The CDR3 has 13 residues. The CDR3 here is CASSPPWGAEAFF. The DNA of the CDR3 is TGCGCCAGCAGCCCCCCTTGGGGGGCTGAAGCTTTCTTT.

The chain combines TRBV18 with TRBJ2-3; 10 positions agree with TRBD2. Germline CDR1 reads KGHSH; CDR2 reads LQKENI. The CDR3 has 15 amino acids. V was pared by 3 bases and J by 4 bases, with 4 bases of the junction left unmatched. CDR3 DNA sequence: TGTGCCAGCTCACCGCCTAGCGGGGGTTCAGATACGCAGTATTTT. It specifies CASSPPSGGSDTQYF.

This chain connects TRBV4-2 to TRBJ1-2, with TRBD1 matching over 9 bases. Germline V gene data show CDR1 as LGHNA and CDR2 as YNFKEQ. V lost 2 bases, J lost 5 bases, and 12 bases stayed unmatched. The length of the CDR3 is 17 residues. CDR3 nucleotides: TGTGCCAGCAGCCAACAAGGGGGGACAGGGCTGATTTATGGCTACACCTTC. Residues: CASSQQGGTGLIYGYTF.

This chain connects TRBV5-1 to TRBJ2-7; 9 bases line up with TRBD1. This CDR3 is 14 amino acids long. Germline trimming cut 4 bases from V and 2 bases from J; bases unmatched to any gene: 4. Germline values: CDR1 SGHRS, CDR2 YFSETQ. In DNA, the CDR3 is TGCGCCAGCAGCCGGGGACAGGGAACCTACGAGCAGTACTTC. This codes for CASSRGQGTYEQYF.

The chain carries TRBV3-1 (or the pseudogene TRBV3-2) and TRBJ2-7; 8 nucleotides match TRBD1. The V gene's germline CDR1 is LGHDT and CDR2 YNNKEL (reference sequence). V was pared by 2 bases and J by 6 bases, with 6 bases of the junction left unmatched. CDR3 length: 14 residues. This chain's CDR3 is CASSQHQGAFEQYF. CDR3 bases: TGTGCCAGCAGCCAACACCAGGGGGCTTTCGAGCAGTACTTC.

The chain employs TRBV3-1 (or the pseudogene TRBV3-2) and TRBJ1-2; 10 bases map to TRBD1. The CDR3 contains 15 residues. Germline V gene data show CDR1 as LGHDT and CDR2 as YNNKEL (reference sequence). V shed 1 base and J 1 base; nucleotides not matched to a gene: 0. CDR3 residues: CASSQGDRGNYGYTF. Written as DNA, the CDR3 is TGTGCCAGCAGCCAAGGGGACAGGGGTAACTATGGCTACACCTTC.

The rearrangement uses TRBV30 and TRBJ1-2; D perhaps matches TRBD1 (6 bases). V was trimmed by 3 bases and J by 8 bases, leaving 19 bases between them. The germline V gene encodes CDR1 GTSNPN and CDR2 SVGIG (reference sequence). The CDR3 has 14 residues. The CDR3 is CAWSESAGVGGYTF. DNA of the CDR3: TGTGCCTGGAGCGAGTCCGCAGGGGTAGGGGGCTACACCTTC.

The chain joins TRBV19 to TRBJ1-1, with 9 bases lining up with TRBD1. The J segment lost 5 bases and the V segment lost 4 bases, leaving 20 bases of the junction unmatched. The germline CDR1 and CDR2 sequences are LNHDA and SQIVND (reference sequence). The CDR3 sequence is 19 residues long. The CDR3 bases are TGTGCCAGTAGTAAGGGGTTTGCGGCGGGACAGGGACTTTTGACTGAAGCTTTCTTT. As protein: CASSKGFAAGQGLLTEAFF.